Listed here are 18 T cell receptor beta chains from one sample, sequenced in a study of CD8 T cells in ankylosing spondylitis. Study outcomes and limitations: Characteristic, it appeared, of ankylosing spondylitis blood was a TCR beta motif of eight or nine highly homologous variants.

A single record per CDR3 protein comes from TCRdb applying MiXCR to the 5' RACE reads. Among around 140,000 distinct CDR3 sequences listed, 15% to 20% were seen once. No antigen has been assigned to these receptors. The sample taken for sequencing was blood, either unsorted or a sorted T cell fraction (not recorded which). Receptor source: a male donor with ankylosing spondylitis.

CDR3: CASSLYREGTDTQYF. As DNA, the CDR3 is TGTGCCAGCAGCTTATACAGGGAGGGCACAGATACGCAGTATTTT. The chain combines TRBV11-2 with TRBJ2-3; D may be TRBD1 or TRBD2 (6 bases each). Trimming took 2 bases from V and 1 from J, leaving 10 bases between them. The CDR3 is 15 residues long. Germline V gene lookup returns CDR1 SGHAT and CDR2 FQNNGV.

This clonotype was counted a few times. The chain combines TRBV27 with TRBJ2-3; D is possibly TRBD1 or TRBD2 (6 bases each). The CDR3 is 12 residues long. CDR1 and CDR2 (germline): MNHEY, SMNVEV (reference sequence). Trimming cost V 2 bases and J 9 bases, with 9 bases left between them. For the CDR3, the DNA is TGTGCCAGCAGTTTAAAGGGGGGCACGCAGTATTTT. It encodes CASSLKGGTQYF.

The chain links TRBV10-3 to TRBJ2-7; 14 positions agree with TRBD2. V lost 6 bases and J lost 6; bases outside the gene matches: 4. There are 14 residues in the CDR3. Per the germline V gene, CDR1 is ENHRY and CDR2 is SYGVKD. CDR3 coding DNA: TGTGCCATCAGCCAGGGACTAGCGGGAGTCGAGCAGTACTTC. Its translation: CAISQGLAGVEQYF.

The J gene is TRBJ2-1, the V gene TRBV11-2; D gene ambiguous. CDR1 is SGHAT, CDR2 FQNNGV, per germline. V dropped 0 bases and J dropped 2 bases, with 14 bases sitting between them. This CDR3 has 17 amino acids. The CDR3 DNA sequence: TGTGCCAGCAGCTTAGATCTCAGTACGGTAGCCTACAATGAGCAGTTCTTC. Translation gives CASSLDLSTVAYNEQFF.

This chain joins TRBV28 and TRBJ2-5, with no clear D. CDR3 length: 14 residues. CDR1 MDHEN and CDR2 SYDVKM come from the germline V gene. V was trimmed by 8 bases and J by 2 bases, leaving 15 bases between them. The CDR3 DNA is TGTGCCAGCGGTCGTTTGGCGTCTCAAGAGACCCAGTACTTC. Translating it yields CASGRLASQETQYF.

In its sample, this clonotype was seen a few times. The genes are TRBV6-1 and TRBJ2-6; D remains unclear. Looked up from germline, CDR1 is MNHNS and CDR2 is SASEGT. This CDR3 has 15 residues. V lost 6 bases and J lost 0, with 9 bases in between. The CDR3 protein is CASRVDNSGANVLTF. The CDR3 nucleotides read TGTGCCAGCAGAGTCGATAACTCTGGGGCCAACGTCCTGACTTTC.

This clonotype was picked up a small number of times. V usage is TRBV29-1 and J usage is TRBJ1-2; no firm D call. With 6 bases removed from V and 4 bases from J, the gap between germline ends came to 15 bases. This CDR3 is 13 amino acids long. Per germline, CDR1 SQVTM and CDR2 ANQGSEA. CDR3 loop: CSVEAGLSYGYTF. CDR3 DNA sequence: TGCAGCGTGGAGGCAGGACTCTCCTATGGCTACACCTTC.

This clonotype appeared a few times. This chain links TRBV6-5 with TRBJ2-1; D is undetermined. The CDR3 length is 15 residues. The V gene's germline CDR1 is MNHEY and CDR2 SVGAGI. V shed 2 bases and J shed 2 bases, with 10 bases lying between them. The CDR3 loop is CASSYTSSTYNEQFF. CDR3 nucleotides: TGTGCCAGCAGTTACACTTCCAGCACCTACAATGAGCAGTTCTTC.

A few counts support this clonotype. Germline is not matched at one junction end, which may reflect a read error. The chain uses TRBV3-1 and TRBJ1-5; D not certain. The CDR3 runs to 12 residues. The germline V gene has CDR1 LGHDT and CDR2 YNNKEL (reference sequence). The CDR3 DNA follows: TGTGCCAGCACCCAAACTGATCAGCCCCAGCATTTT. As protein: CASTQTDQPQHF.

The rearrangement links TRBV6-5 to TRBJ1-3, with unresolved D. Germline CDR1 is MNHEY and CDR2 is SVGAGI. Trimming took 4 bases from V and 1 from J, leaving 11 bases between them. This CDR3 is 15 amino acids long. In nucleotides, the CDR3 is TGTGCCAGCAGTTCCGTCCGGGAGTCTGGAAACACCATATATTTT. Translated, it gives CASSSVRESGNTIYF.

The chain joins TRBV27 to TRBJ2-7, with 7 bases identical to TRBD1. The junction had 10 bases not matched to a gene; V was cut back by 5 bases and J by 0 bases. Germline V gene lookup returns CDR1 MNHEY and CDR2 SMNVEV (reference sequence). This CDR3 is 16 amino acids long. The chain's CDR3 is CASSPRQGLTSYEQYF. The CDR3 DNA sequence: TGTGCCAGCAGTCCACGACAGGGATTAACCTCCTACGAGCAGTACTTC.

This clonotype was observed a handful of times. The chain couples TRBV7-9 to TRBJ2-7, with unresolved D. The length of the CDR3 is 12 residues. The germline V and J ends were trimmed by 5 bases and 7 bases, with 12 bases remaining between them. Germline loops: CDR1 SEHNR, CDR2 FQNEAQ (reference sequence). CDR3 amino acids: CASSPEMGEQYF. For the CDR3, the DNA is TGTGCCAGCAGCCCCGAGATGGGAGAGCAGTACTTC. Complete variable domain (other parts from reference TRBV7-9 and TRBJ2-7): DTGVSQNPRHKITKRGQNVTFRCDPISEHNRLYWYRQTLGQGPEFLTYFQNEAQLEKSRLLSDRFSAERPKGSFSTLEIQRTEQGDSAMYLCASSPEMGEQYFGPGTRLTVT.

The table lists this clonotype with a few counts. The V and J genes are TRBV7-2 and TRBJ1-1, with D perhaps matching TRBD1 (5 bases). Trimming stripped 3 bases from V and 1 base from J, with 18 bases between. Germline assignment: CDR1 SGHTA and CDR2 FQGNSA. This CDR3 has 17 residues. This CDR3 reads CASSLGFIGVANTEAFF. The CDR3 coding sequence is TGTGCCAGCAGCTTGGGGTTTATAGGGGTAGCGAACACTGAAGCTTTCTTT.

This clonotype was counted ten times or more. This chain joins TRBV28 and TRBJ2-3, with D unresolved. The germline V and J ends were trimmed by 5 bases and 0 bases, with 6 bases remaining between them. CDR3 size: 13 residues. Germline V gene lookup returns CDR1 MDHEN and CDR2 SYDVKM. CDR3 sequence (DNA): TGTGCCAGCAGTCCTCTGAGCACAGATACGCAGTATTTT. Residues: CASSPLSTDTQYF.

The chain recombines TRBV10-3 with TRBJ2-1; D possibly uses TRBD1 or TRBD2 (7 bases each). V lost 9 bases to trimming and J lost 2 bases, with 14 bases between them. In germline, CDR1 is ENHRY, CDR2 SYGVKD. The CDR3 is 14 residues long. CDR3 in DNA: TGTGCCATGGGAGGGGGCCCGACCTACAATGAGCAGTTCTTC. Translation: CAMGGGPTYNEQFF.

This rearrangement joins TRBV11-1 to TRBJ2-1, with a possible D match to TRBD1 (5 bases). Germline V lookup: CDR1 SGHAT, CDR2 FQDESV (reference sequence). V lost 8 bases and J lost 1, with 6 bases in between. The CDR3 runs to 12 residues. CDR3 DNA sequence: TGTGCCAGCGGGGCTTCCTACAATGAGCAGTTCTTC. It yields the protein CASGASYNEQFF.

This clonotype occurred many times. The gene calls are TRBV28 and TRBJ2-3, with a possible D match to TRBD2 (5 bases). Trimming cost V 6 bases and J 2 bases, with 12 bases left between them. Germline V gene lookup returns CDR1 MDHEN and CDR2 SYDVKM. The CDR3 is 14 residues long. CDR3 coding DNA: TGTGCCAGCAGGTGGAGGACCCCCACAGATACGCAGTATTTT. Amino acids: CASRWRTPTDTQYF.

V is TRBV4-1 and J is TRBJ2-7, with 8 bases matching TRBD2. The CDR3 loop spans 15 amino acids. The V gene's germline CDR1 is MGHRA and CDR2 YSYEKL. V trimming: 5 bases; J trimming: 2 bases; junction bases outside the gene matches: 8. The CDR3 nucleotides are TGCGCCAGCAGCTATACTAGCGGAGGGGCCTACGAGCAGTACTTC. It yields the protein CASSYTSGGAYEQYF.